The entry that follows covers one TCR beta chain sequence. There are 16 residues in the CDR3. V was clipped by 2 bases and J by 1 base, with 12 bases between them. Germline CDR1 SGHDN, CDR2 FVKESK. This sample stems from a study of shared T cell receptors in the human thymus. Only in-frame clones appear in the TCRdb table, and some are missing; sequencing was by immunoSEQ multiplex PCR. Of about 660,000 clones listed, about 89% are singletons. These same records also appear under a second study, on human thymus T cells. This second study notes: Donors consisted of healthy Finnish infants (having corrective surgery for congenital heart defects). Thymus was obtained from resections taken during corrective heart surgery. Apparent skewing of V and J gene usage characterized both thymic and blood repertoires. There were highly overlapping thymic repertoires among unrelated individuals, as related research reported.

The sample was thymocytes. This rearrangement joins TRBV14 to TRBJ1-3; TRBD1 might be the D (5 bases). This sequence originates from a boy under three years old with a congenital heart defect. The CDR3 sequence is CASSQLPRASGNTIYF. The CDR3 nucleotides are TGTGCCAGCAGCCAACTGCCCAGGGCGTCTGGAAACACCATATATTTT.